This TCR beta chain was identified in a study of T cell repertoires in cytomegalovirus infection. TCRdb reprocessed the reads with MiXCR, giving one entry per CDR3 protein. The table lists approximately 140,000 distinct CDR3 sequences, roughly a quarter of them singletons. The V gene lost 8 bases and the J gene lost 1 base, with 11 bases spanning the gap. The CDR3 runs 13 residues. In regard to this clonotype: What it binds is not known.

The V gene is TRBV12-3 or TRBV12-4, the J gene TRBJ1-1, with TRBD1 as a possible D gene (5 bases). Sequencing used PBMCs, sequenced either directly or after in vitro stimulation (not recorded which). This sequence originates from a human donor in good health (CMV status not recorded). Some clones in this sample may be carry-over from other donors' samples. CDR3: CASATVSNTEAFF. In DNA form, the CDR3 reads TGTGCCAGCGCGACAGTTTCGAACACTGAAGCTTTCTTT.